This T cell receptor (beta chain) was captured by sequencing in a study of T cell responses to AZD1222 COVID-19 vaccine. This clone showed up just once. Its antigen is still unknown. Study results and caveats: Clonal diversity was possibly underestimated, and the donors were mostly white British, with more females.

Measured with immunoSEQ multiplex PCR; TCRdb has only the in-frame clones, and not every one. Here the sample spans 84,000 or so clones, 87% being singletons. Trimming took off 0 bases at V and 9 bases at J, with 6 bases between the two ends. This CDR3 is built from 13 residues. The germline gives CDR1 MGHRA, CDR2 YSYEKL. Sequencing was performed on peripheral blood, taken on day 0 of AZD1222 vaccination. The clonotype was recovered from an adult in good health. The V and J genes are TRBV4-1 and TRBJ1-6; D is unclear. CDR3 sequence (DNA): TGCGCCAGCAGCCAAGATAAGGGTTCACCCCTCCACTTT. Protein product: CASSQDKGSPLHF.